This T cell receptor beta chain was identified in a study of T cell changes during pregnancy in multiple sclerosis. TCRdb's table, derived via immunoSEQ multiplex PCR, lists solely in-frame clones and lacks some. The sample yields 60,000 to 90,000 clones, 92% seen once. The CDR3 covers 15 residues. The germline gives CDR1 SGHKS, CDR2 YYEKEE (reference sequence). Trimming took 10 bases from V and 1 from J, leaving 20 bases between them. This clone appeared once. The chain combines TRBV5-5 with TRBJ1-1; tentative D call: TRBD1 (6 bases). This clonotype was obtained from a female donor in good health, enrolled as a control in a pregnancy study. The specimen comprised peripheral blood, sampled in the first trimester of pregnancy. CDR3 DNA: TGTGCCGGATACAGGGAGTTATTCGCGAACACTGAAGCTTTCTTT. It yields the protein CAGYRELFANTEAFF.